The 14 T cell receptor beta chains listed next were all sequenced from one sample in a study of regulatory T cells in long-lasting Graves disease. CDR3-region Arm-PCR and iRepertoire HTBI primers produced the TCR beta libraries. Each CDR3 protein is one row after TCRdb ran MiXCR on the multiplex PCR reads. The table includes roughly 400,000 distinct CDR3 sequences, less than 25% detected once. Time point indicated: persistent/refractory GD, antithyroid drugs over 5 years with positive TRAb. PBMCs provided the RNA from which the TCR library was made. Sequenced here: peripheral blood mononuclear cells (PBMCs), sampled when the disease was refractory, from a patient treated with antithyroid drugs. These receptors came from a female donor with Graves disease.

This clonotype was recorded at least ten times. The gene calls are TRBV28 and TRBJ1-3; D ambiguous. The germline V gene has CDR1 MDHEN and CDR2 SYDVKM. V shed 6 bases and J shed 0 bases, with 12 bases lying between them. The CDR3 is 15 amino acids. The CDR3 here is CASSRSTASGNTIYF. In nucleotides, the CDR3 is TGTGCCAGCAGCCGATCGACGGCCTCTGGAAACACCATATATTTT.

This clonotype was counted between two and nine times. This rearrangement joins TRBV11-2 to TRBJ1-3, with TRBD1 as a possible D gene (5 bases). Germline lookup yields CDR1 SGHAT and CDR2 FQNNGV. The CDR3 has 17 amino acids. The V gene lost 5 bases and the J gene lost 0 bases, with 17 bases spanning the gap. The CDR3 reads CASSPLTGRYSGNTIYF. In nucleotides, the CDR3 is TGTGCCAGCAGCCCCCTAACGGGACGATACTCTGGAAACACCATATATTTT.

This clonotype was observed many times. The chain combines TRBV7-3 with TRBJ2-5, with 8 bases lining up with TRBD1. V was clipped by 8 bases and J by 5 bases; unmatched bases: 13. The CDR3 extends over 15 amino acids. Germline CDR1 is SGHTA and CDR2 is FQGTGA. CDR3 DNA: TGTGCCAGCGCGACAGGGGAGTCACCGGGGGAGACCCAGTACTTC. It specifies CASATGESPGETQYF.

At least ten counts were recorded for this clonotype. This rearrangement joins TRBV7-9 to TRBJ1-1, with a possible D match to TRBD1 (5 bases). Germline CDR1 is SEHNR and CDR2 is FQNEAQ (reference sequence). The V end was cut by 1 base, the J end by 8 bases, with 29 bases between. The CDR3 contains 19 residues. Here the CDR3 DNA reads TGTGCCAGCAGCTTAGGGTGGCAAAGGGGTCCCACCGAAAAGACGGAAGCTTTCTTT. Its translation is CASSLGWQRGPTEKTEAFF. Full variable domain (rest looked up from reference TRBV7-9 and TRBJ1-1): DTGVSQNPRHKITKRGQNVTFRCDPISEHNRLYWYRQTLGQGPEFLTYFQNEAQLEKSRLLSDRFSAERPKGSFSTLEIQRTEQGDSAMYLCASSLGWQRGPTEKTEAFFGQGTRLTVV.

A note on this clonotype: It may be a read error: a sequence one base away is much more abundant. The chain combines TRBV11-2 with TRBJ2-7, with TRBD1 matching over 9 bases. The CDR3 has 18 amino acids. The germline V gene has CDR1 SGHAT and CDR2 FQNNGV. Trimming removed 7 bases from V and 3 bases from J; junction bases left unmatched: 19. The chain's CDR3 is CASNGNPGQGSAGYEQYF. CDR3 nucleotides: TGTGCCAGCAACGGAAACCCGGGACAGGGTAGCGCCGGCTACGAGCAGTACTTC. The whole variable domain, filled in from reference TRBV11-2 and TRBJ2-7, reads EAGVAQSPRYKIIEKRQSVAFWCNPISGHATLYWYQQILGQGPKLLIQFQNNGVVDDSQLPKDRFSAERLKGVDSTLKIQPAKLEDSAVYLCASNGNPGQGSAGYEQYFGPGTRLTVT.

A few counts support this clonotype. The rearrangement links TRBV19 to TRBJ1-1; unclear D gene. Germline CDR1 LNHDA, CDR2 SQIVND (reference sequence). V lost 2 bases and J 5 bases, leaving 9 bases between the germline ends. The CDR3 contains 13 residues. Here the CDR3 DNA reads TGTGCCAGTAGTATAAGCCTGGGGACTGAAGCTTTCTTT. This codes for CASSISLGTEAFF.

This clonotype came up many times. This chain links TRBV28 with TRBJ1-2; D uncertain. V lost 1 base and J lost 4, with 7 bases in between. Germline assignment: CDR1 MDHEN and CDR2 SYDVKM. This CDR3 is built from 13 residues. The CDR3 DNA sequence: TGTGCCAGCAGTTTATCCGGGATCTATGGCTACACCTTC. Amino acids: CASSLSGIYGYTF.

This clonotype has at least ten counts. CDR3 bases: TGTGCCAGCAGCCAAGAAAGTCATCCCTACGAGCAGTACTTC. Protein sequence: CASSQESHPYEQYF. This chain connects TRBV3-1 to TRBJ2-7; D remains ambiguous. Germline CDR1 is LGHDT and CDR2 is YNNKEL (reference sequence). This CDR3 spans 14 amino acids. The ends were cut back, 0 bases at V and 2 bases at J, with 8 bases in the middle.

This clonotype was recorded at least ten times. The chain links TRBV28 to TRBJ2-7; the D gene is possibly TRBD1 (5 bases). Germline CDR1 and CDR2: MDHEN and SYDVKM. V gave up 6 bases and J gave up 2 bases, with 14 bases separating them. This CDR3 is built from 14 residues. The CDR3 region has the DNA TGTGCCAGCAGCTCCCGAAGGGGAACCTACGAGCAGTACTTC. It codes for CASSSRRGTYEQYF.

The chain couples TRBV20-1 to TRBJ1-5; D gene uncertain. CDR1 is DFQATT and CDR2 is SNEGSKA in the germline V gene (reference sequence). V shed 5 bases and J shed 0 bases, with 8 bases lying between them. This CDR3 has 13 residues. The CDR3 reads CSAEEDSNQPQHF. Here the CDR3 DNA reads TGCAGTGCTGAAGAGGATAGCAATCAGCCCCAGCATTTT.

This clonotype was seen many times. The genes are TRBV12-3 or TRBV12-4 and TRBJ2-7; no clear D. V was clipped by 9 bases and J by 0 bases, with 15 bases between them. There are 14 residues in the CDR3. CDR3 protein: CASKFGGSSYEQYF. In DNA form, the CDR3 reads TGTGCCAGTAAGTTCGGTGGCAGCTCCTACGAGCAGTACTTC.

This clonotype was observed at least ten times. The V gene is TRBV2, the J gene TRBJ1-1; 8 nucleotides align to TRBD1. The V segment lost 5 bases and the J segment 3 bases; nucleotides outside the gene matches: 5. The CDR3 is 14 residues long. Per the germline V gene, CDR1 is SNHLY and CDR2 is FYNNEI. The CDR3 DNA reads TGTGCCAGCAGTACGCAGGGGGCCGACACTGAAGCTTTCTTT. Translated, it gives CASSTQGADTEAFF.

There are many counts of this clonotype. CDR3 loop: CASAAGDMPYNEQFF. The CDR3 bases are TGTGCCAGCGCCGCCGGGGACATGCCCTACAATGAGCAGTTCTTC. The V call is TRBV19, the J call TRBJ2-1; a possible D gene is TRBD1 (6 bases). CDR3 length: 15 amino acids. The V end was cut by 9 bases, the J end by 2 bases, with 17 bases between. Germline-derived CDR1 and CDR2 are LNHDA and SQIVND (reference sequence).

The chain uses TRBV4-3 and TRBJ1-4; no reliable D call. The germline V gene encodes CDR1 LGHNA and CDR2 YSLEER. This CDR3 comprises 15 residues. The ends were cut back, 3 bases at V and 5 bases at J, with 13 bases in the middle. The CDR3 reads CASSQDFRGNEKLFF. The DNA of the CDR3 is TGCGCCAGCAGCCAGGACTTTAGAGGGAATGAAAAACTGTTTTTT.